Listed below are T cell receptor beta chains from one sample, sequenced in a study of blood T cells in healthy people across ages. TCRdb ran MiXCR on the 5' RACE reads and lists one entry per CDR3 protein. The sample has around 1.5 million distinct CDR3 sequences, about 35% seen once. The sequenced material came from blood. These receptors all stem from a woman younger than 45 in good health. Both conserved end residues are part of each CDR3. Each record gives: J gene, CDR3 length, D gene, clone size, V gene, CDR3 protein, CDR3 DNA. The D gene is left open where the match is weak. Rows may omit the clone size; those that give it use once, few, many or a size class.

J: TRBJ2-7
length: 16
D: TRBD2
size: -
V: TRBV7-2
CDR3: CASSLALAGGNYEQYF
DNA: TGTGCCAGCAGCTTAGCCCTAGCGGGGGGGAACTACGAGCAGTACTTC

J: TRBJ2-7
length: 16
D: -
size: -
V: TRBV9
CDR3: CASSVAPGEGGYEQYF
DNA: TGTGCCAGCAGCGTGGCGCCGGGAGAAGGAGGCTACGAGCAGTACTTC

J: TRBJ2-7
length: 15
D: -
size: few
V: TRBV5-8
CDR3: CASPWRASVPYEQYF
DNA: TGTGCCAGCCCCTGGCGGGCTAGCGTACCCTACGAGCAGTACTTC

J: TRBJ2-3
length: 15
D: -
size: -
V: TRBV5-6
CDR3: CASSLAGTETDTQYF
DNA: TGTGCCAGCAGCCTAGCTGGGACTGAGACAGATACGCAGTATTTT

J: TRBJ1-4
length: 13
D: -
size: -
V: TRBV7-9
CDR3: CGAGVGTNEKLFF
DNA: TGTGGTGCGGGAGTTGGAACTAATGAAAAACTGTTTTTT

J: TRBJ2-3
length: 15
D: -
size: -
V: TRBV2
CDR3: CASMGADTAAGTQYF
DNA: TGTGCCAGCATGGGGGCGGACACAGCAGCAGGTACGCAGTATTTT

J: TRBJ2-1
length: 14
D: TRBD1
size: few
V: TRBV20-1
CDR3: CSAGGTGLGNEQFF
DNA: TGCAGTGCAGGAGGGACAGGGCTCGGCAATGAGCAGTTCTTC

J: TRBJ1-4
length: 17
D: TRBD1
size: -
V: TRBV6-2/TRBV6-3
CDR3: CTSRGTGGTATNEKLFF
DNA: TGTACCAGTAGAGGGACAGGGGGCACGGCAACTAATGAAAAACTGTTTTTT

J: TRBJ2-7
length: 15
D: -
size: few
V: TRBV4-1
CDR3: CASSPTSGATYEQYF
DNA: TGCGCCAGCAGTCCTACAAGTGGGGCAACCTACGAGCAGTACTTC

J: TRBJ1-1
length: 18
D: TRBD1
size: few
V: TRBV5-1
CDR3: CASSSSRDRGSFDTEAFF
DNA: TGCGCCAGCAGCTCATCCCGGGACAGGGGTTCGTTCGACACTGAAGCTTTCTTT

J: TRBJ2-7
length: 14
D: -
size: -
V: TRBV10-2
CDR3: CASTLQGSLYEQYF
DNA: TGCGCCAGCACCTTACAGGGTTCATTGTACGAGCAGTACTTC

J: TRBJ2-1
length: 11
D: -
size: many
V: TRBV6-2/TRBV6-3
CDR3: CASSPRNEQFF
DNA: TGTGCCAGCAGCCCTCGAAATGAGCAGTTCTTC

J: TRBJ2-1
length: 14
D: TRBD1
size: few
V: TRBV29-1
CDR3: CSVVPKDRVNEQFF
DNA: TGCAGCGTTGTCCCAAAGGACAGGGTCAATGAGCAGTTCTTC

J: TRBJ2-5
length: 15
D: -
size: -
V: TRBV5-5
CDR3: CASSFAEGPFGTQYF
DNA: TGTGCCAGCAGCTTCGCTGAGGGCCCTTTCGGGACCCAGTACTTC

J: TRBJ2-7
length: 12
D: -
size: few
V: TRBV20-1
CDR3: CSASDTGYEQYF
DNA: TGCAGTGCTAGCGACACGGGCTACGAGCAGTACTTC

J: TRBJ2-1
length: 17
D: -
size: -
V: TRBV5-1
CDR3: CASSVFPPEGLRNEQFF
DNA: TGCGCCAGCAGCGTGTTCCCCCCGGAGGGGCTTCGCAATGAGCAGTTCTTC

J: TRBJ1-2
length: 17
D: TRBD1
size: -
V: TRBV28
CDR3: CASSRTGEFEAGYDYTF
DNA: TGTGCCAGCAGCCGGACAGGGGAATTTGAGGCGGGCTATGACTACACCTTC

J: TRBJ2-1
length: 14
D: -
size: few
V: TRBV20-1
CDR3: CSAAKTPGVNEQFF
DNA: TGCAGTGCTGCTAAGACCCCAGGGGTCAATGAGCAGTTCTTC

J: TRBJ1-4
length: 17
D: TRBD1
size: -
V: TRBV27
CDR3: CASSFLPPGGQGEKLFF
DNA: TGTGCCAGCAGTTTCCTACCCCCAGGGGGCCAGGGTGAAAAACTGTTTTTT

J: TRBJ1-2
length: 11
D: -
size: -
V: TRBV28
CDR3: CASSQGRSYTF
DNA: TGTGCCAGCAGCCAAGGGCGGAGCTACACCTTC

J: TRBJ1-2
length: 14
D: -
size: -
V: TRBV9
CDR3: CASSVGAGHYGYTF
DNA: TGTGCCAGCAGCGTAGGTGCAGGGCACTATGGCTACACCTTC

J: TRBJ2-1
length: 16
D: TRBD2
size: -
V: TRBV27
CDR3: CASSLGLAGGHNEQFF
DNA: TGTGCCAGCAGTCTCGGACTAGCGGGGGGACACAATGAGCAGTTCTTC

J: TRBJ2-1
length: 18
D: TRBD2
size: once
V: TRBV24-1
CDR3: CATSARGSGGYTYNEQFF
DNA: TGTGCCACCAGTGCCCGGGGGAGCGGGGGCTACACTTACAATGAGCAGTTCTTC

J: TRBJ2-1
length: 13
D: -
size: few
V: TRBV20-1
CDR3: CSASRGGYNEQFF
DNA: TGCAGTGCTAGCAGGGGGGGATACAATGAGCAGTTCTTC

J: TRBJ1-1
length: 16
D: -
size: few
V: TRBV27
CDR3: CASSPVQTVVNTEAFF
DNA: TGTGCCAGCAGTCCTGTGCAGACAGTAGTGAACACTGAAGCTTTCTTT

J: TRBJ2-1
length: 17
D: TRBD2
size: few
V: TRBV27
CDR3: CASSLITGTSVYNEQFF
DNA: TGTGCCAGCTCCCTTATTACCGGGACTAGCGTTTACAATGAGCAGTTCTTC